This T cell receptor (beta chain) was sequenced in a study of regulatory dendritic cells for organ transplantation. Study-level information: On day 6, the dendritic cells were exposed to LPS. Points from the study as a whole: Regulatory dendritic cells appeared to expand memory CD8+ clones less than mature ones. Considerable individual heterogeneity was seen in alloreactive memory CD8+ T cells.

CFSE-labeled sorted T cells met regulatory or mature dendritic cells for around five days. Using immunoSEQ multiplex PCR, the repertoire was profiled, and TCRdb retains in-frame clones only, with some absent. Among fewer than 25,000 clones, 80% to 90% were seen once, and the ten largest hold 0.55% to 0.75%. With respect to this clone: Its antigen remains unknown.

Germline CDR1 is LNHNV and CDR2 is YYDKDF (reference sequence). The CDR3 sequence is 19 residues long. V trimming: 5 bases; J trimming: 4 bases; junction bases outside the gene matches: 12. The TCR comes from a human donor in good health. The sample consisted of naive CD4+ T cells from blood cultured with regulatory dendritic cells. The subset: CD45RA+ naive T cells. V is TRBV15 and J is TRBJ2-3; 16 nucleotides match TRBD2. CDR3 region: CATSLEPGLAGGPSDTQYF. Written as DNA, the CDR3 is TGTGCCACCAGCCTCGAACCGGGACTAGCGGGAGGGCCGTCAGATACGCAGTATTTT.